This T cell receptor beta chain was obtained from a study of cytomegalovirus exposure and HLA in healthy donors. Study-level results: An analysis was carried out at a later point. It showed that HLA-associated TCR beta chains were more clonally expanded than equally common non-associated chains. By a later analysis, the bulk of CMV-associated TCR beta chains appeared HLA-restricted.

Each donor's status was that of a healthy bone marrow donor. These donors counted as nominally healthy when sampled, but unrecorded immune exposures were likely. The primer mix had 60 Vbeta and 13 Jbeta primers. Clones were sequenced by immunoSEQ multiplex PCR, and TCRdb holds only the in-frame ones, with some missing. The profile shows 100,000 to 150,000 clones, under 85% of them singletons. This CDR3 has 15 amino acids. In germline, CDR1 is SGHDN, CDR2 FVKESK. The V gene end was trimmed by 4 bases and the J gene end by 4 bases; junction bases not matched to a gene: 7. Comments on this clone: Its antigen is not known.

This TCR was recovered from a boy between 10 and 17 years old in good health and CMV-seronegative. The sample was PBMCs. J is TRBJ2-5 and V is TRBV14; 9 bases map to TRBD2. CDR3 bases: TGTGCCAGCAGCCCACGGGGCGGGAGGGCAGAGACCCAGTACTTC. This sequence encodes CASSPRGGRAETQYF. The full variable domain, its missing parts supplied by reference TRBV14 and TRBJ2-5, is EAGVTQFPSHSVIEKGQTVTLRCDPISGHDNLYWYRRVMGKEIKFLLHFVKESKQDESGMPNNRFLAERTGGTYSTLKVQPAELEDSGVYFCASSPRGGRAETQYFGPGTRLLVL.